This TCR beta chain derives from a study of neurological immune-mediated disorders. Whole-study context: The multiple sclerosis group of around 34 included 31 relapsing-remitting and 3 secondary progressive patients.

The study built unsorted libraries from 2 million PBMCs kept at -80 C. Note on this clonotype: Its antigen is not identified.

The V end lost 5 bases, the J end lost 1 base, and 17 bases lay between the germline ends. Looked up from germline, CDR1 is PRHDT and CDR2 is FYEKMQ (reference sequence). This CDR3 spans 16 amino acids. Findings and limits, study-wide: When the repertoires were grouped phylogenetically, those of 18 of the 34 multiple sclerosis patients came together in a single cluster of related CDR3 sequences, which points to a possible repertoire-level signature.

The making of cDNA relied on 5'RACE with 10-nucleotide random UMIs. TCRdb re-analysed the 5' RACE reads in MiXCR, keeping a single row per CDR3 protein. The repertoire consists of about 60,000 distinct CDR3 sequences, with roughly 4% occurring once and the leading ten covering 2.2%. The clonotype was recovered from a woman in her 50s with multiple sclerosis. The material sequenced was PBMCs. The chain is built from TRBV13 and TRBJ2-5; perhaps D is TRBD1 or TRBD2 (5 bases each). The CDR3 bases are TGTGCCAGCAGCCCAAACGGGGTTAGGGGCCAAGAGACCCAGTACTTC. As protein: CASSPNGVRGQETQYF.